Sequencing of this T cell receptor beta chain was carried out in a study of cytomegalovirus exposure and HLA in healthy donors. Concerning this clone: Antigen specificity is unknown.

The germline V gene encodes CDR1 SGHRS and CDR2 YFSETQ. V was pared by 1 base and J by 4 bases, with 11 bases between. This CDR3 is built from 14 residues. Study conclusions and caveats: Across HLA loci, a later analysis found differing TCR association rates, with DRB1 most and HLA-C fewest. A link between a missense DCLRE1C variant and TCR beta V- and J-gene trimming emerged from a later analysis. Within an earlier analysis, most TCR beta V segments proved productive either about 90% or about 30% of the time. Available immune exposure information covered CMV serostatus only.

Use of 60 Vbeta and 13 Jbeta primers characterized the PCR. TCRdb's copy holds only in-frame clones and misses some; the assay was immunoSEQ multiplex PCR. Here the sample spans some 150,000 clones, 60% to 85% being singletons. Sequenced sample: PBMCs. This chain connects TRBV5-1 to TRBJ1-1; the D gene is possibly TRBD1 (6 bases). This clonotype originated in a woman aged 40 to 50 in good health and CMV-seronegative. This chain's CDR3 is CASSLTGSSTEAFF. The CDR3 DNA is TGCGCCAGCAGCTTGACAGGGAGCTCCACTGAAGCTTTCTTT. The entire variable domain, with the rest obtained from reference TRBV5-1 and TRBJ1-1, is as follows: KAGVTQTPRYLIKTRGQQVTLSCSPISGHRSVSWYQQTPGQGLQFLFEYFSETQRNKGNFPGRFSGRQFSNSRSEMNVSTLELGDSALYLCASSLTGSSTEAFFGQGTRLTVV.